The 25 T cell receptor beta chains given below trace back to one sample, sequenced in a study of blood T cell repertoires in COVID-19. Sequencing used immunoSEQ multiplex PCR; TCRdb keeps in-frame clones, though not all of them. There are 100,000 to 150,000 clones in the sample; 70% to 90% occur only once, and 0.95% to 1.5% lies in the top ten. The sequenced sample was peripheral blood. These receptors originate from a woman of 80 years or more with acute or convalescent COVID-19.

V gene TRBV10-2 combines with J gene TRBJ1-3; the D is unclear. V dropped 3 bases and J dropped 8 bases, with 8 bases sitting between them. The CDR3 totals 12 residues. Germline V lookup: CDR1 WSHSY, CDR2 SAAADI. Here the CDR3 reads CASSDPVDTIYF. The CDR3 bases are TGCGCCAGCAGTGACCCGGTGGACACCATATATTTT.

V is TRBV5-4 and J is TRBJ2-1; D may be TRBD2 (5 bases). Germline-derived CDR1 and CDR2 are SGHNT and YYREEE (reference sequence). This CDR3 comprises 13 residues. Trimming took 4 bases from V and 4 from J, leaving 9 bases between them. CDR3 residues: CASSPRAYNEQFF. The CDR3 region has the DNA TGTGCCAGCAGCCCGCGGGCTTACAATGAGCAGTTCTTC. Based on the CDR3 plus reference TRBV5-4 and TRBJ2-1, the full variable domain is ETGVTQSPTHLIKTRGQQVTLRCSSQSGHNTVSWYQQALGQGPQFIFQYYREEENGRGNFPPRFSGLQFPNYSSELNVNALELDDSALYLCASSPRAYNEQFFGPGTRLTVL.

This sequence joins TRBV2 and TRBJ1-6; 7 positions agree with TRBD1. Germline V gene sequence: CDR1 SNHLY, CDR2 FYNNEI. This CDR3 comprises 14 residues. V trimming: 11 bases; J trimming: 7 bases; junction bases outside the gene matches: 11. CDR3 in amino acids: CAGSPGQVNSPLHF. CDR3 nucleotides: TGTGCCGGTTCACCCGGACAGGTGAATTCACCCCTCCACTTT.

The V and J genes are TRBV4-1 and TRBJ2-4; D unresolved. This CDR3 contains 15 residues. V was clipped by 1 base and J by 7 bases, with 14 bases between them. The germline gives CDR1 MGHRA, CDR2 YSYEKL. The CDR3, as DNA: TGCGCCAGCAGCCAAGTGGGCAATCTGGCTAACATTCAGTACTTC. It encodes CASSQVGNLANIQYF.

V usage is TRBV5-1 and J usage is TRBJ1-1; D perhaps matches TRBD1 (5 bases). Germline lookup yields CDR1 SGHRS and CDR2 YFSETQ. The CDR3 is 13 amino acids. V lost 5 bases and J 3 bases, leaving 11 bases between the germline ends. The CDR3 bases are TGCGCCAGCAGTACAGGTCCGGACACTGAAGCTTTCTTT. This translates into CASSTGPDTEAFF.

Details on this clone: An end of the junction differs from the germline gene, which may be a read error. The gene calls are TRBV11-3 and TRBJ2-6; TRBD1 matches at 8 bases. This CDR3 is 14 amino acids long. Germline V lookup: CDR1 SGHNT, CDR2 YENEEA. CDR3 sequence: CASSTHRGDNVLTF. The DNA for the CDR3 is TGTGCCAGCAGCACACACAGGGGGGACAACGTCCTGACTTTC.

V gene TRBV4-3 combines with J gene TRBJ1-6; D gene uncertain. CDR1 is LGHNA, CDR2 YSLEER, per germline. The CDR3 extends over 14 amino acids. The V and J ends lost 0 bases and 6 bases respectively, with 6 bases between them. The CDR3 region is CASSQENTNSPLHF. The CDR3 DNA is TGCGCCAGCAGCCAAGAAAACACTAATTCACCCCTCCACTTT.

CDR3 residues: CASSLQVPTNEKLFF. The CDR3 nucleotides are TGCGCCAGCAGCTTACAGGTCCCAACTAATGAAAAACTGTTTTTT. V and J are TRBV10-1 and TRBJ1-4; TRBD1 might be the D (5 bases). The germline V gene encodes CDR1 WNHNN and CDR2 SYGVQD (reference sequence). This CDR3 comprises 15 residues. V gave up 6 bases and J gave up 0 bases, with 11 bases separating them.

The genes are TRBV5-1 and TRBJ1-5, with D possibly being TRBD1 (6 bases). The V end lost 7 bases, the J end lost 3 bases, and 11 bases lay between the germline ends. The CDR3 has 13 residues. Looked up from germline, CDR1 is SGHRS and CDR2 is YFSETQ. The CDR3 DNA sequence: TGCGCCAGCGGGAAGGGGGACAATCAGCCCCAGCATTTT. This codes for CASGKGDNQPQHF.

The chain links TRBV5-4 to TRBJ1-4; 9 nucleotides line up with TRBD1. CDR3 length: 15 amino acids. Germline V gives CDR1 SGHNT, CDR2 YYREEE (reference sequence). V was clipped by 4 bases and J by 8 bases; unmatched bases: 9. CDR3: CASSKDPGQGEKLFF. Here the CDR3 DNA reads TGTGCCAGCAGCAAGGACCCGGGACAGGGAGAAAAACTGTTTTTT.

This clone was found once. The chain combines TRBV5-1 with TRBJ1-6; tentative D call: TRBD1 (6 bases). The CDR3 runs to 16 residues. V was shortened by 4 bases and J by 6 bases, with 17 bases between the two germline ends. Looked up from germline, CDR1 is SGHRS and CDR2 is YFSETQ. The CDR3 is CASSRGAGEGNSPLHF. The CDR3 DNA is TGCGCCAGCAGCAGGGGAGCAGGGGAGGGTAATTCACCCCTCCACTTT.

About this clone itself: This CDR3 is also generated by other DNA sequences in the sample. The rearrangement joins TRBV3-1 (or the pseudogene TRBV3-2) to TRBJ1-1, with a possible D match to TRBD1 (5 bases). CDR1 and CDR2 (germline): LGHDT, YNNKEL (reference sequence). V was cut by 4 bases and J by 0 bases, with 9 bases left in between. This CDR3 contains 14 residues. The CDR3 coding sequence is TGTGCCAGCAGCCTTTTAGGGGTGAACACTGAAGCTTTCTTT. It specifies CASSLLGVNTEAFF.

CDR3 nucleotides: TGCGCCAGCATACCCGTGAGACAGGGTAAAGAGACCCAGTACTTC. As protein: CASIPVRQGKETQYF. The rearrangement links TRBV23-1 to TRBJ2-5, with 7 bases identical to TRBD1. TRBV23-1 is designated an ORF whose function remains uncertain. The CDR3 length is 15 residues. V gave up 7 bases and J gave up 3 bases; unmatched junction bases: 11.

For the CDR3, the DNA is TGCGCCAGCAGCATGGGGGGACAGAGCACAGATACGCAGTATTTT. The encoded protein is CASSMGGQSTDTQYF. The chain is built from TRBV5-1 and TRBJ2-3; a weak D match, TRBD1 (7 bases). CDR3 size: 15 residues. The germline V and J ends were trimmed by 4 bases and 0 bases, with 12 bases remaining between them. CDR1 SGHRS and CDR2 YFSETQ come from the germline V gene.

The genes are TRBV11-2 and TRBJ1-5; D is possibly TRBD1 (5 bases). CDR3 length: 14 residues. The V end lost 5 bases, the J end lost 5 bases, and 13 bases lay between the germline ends. Germline V gene lookup returns CDR1 SGHAT and CDR2 FQNNGV. DNA for the CDR3: TGTGCCAGCAGCCGGGGGGTTGGGGATCAGCCCCAGCATTTT. Translated, it gives CASSRGVGDQPQHF.

The J gene is TRBJ2-5, the V gene TRBV4-2, with D possibly matching TRBD1 (6 bases). The CDR3 sequence is 15 residues long. The V end lost 1 base, the J end lost 1 base, and 10 bases lay between the germline ends. Germline V CDR1 and CDR2: LGHNA, YNFKEQ. CDR3 sequence (DNA): TGTGCCAGCAGCCAAGCGGGGACACGCCAAGAGACCCAGTACTTC. It yields the protein CASSQAGTRQETQYF.

The CDR3 sequence is CASSHQLAGGYNEQFF. The CDR3 coding sequence is TGTGCCAGCAGCCACCAACTAGCGGGGGGGTACAATGAGCAGTTCTTC. The chain couples TRBV11-2 to TRBJ2-1, with TRBD2 matching 13 bases. With V trimmed by 5 bases and J by 4 bases, 5 bases remained unmatched. Germline loops: CDR1 SGHAT, CDR2 FQNNGV. The CDR3 is 16 amino acids.

The chain combines TRBV18 with TRBJ2-7; 11 nucleotides line up with TRBD1. This CDR3 is built from 14 residues. V lost 3 bases to trimming and J lost 2 bases; unmatched junction nucleotides: 0. CDR1 is KGHSH, CDR2 LQKENI, per germline. The CDR3, as DNA: TGTGCCAGCTCACCGGACAGGGGGCCCTACGAGCAGTACTTC. As protein: CASSPDRGPYEQYF.

The sample holds one count of this clone. The chain recombines TRBV7-2 with TRBJ1-6; D is unresolved. Germline CDR1 and CDR2: SGHTA and FQGNSA. The CDR3 runs 12 residues. The V gene lost 5 bases and the J gene lost 9 bases, with 8 bases spanning the gap. CDR3 nucleotides: TGTGCCAGCAGCACGCGGGGTTCACCCCTCCACTTT. Translation: CASSTRGSPLHF.

V gene TRBV5-1 combines with J gene TRBJ2-7; TRBD2 matches 7 bases. Germline V gene lookup returns CDR1 SGHRS and CDR2 YFSETQ. The CDR3 runs 15 residues. Unmatched junction bases numbered 5, after V lost 0 bases and J lost 2 bases. The CDR3 nucleotides read TGCGCCAGCAGCTTGGTGGCTAGCGGCACCTACGAGCAGTACTTC. It yields the protein CASSLVASGTYEQYF.

This chain uses TRBV7-3 with TRBJ2-1; possibly TRBD2 for D (5 bases). This CDR3 contains 14 residues. Germline CDR1 is SGHTA and CDR2 is FQGTGA. Trimming pared 2 bases from V and 6 bases from J, leaving 11 bases between. In DNA form, the CDR3 reads TGTGCCAGCAGCTTATTCGGACTCTCCAATGAGCAGTTCTTC. The encoded protein is CASSLFGLSNEQFF.

The chain links TRBV19 to TRBJ1-1, with 9 nucleotides matching TRBD1. This CDR3 is built from 16 residues. Trimming cost V 4 bases and J 0 bases; bases outside gene matches: 6. The V gene's germline CDR1 is LNHDA and CDR2 SQIVND (reference sequence). Here the CDR3 reads CASSTGTGSVNTEAFF. The CDR3, as DNA: TGTGCCAGTAGTACCGGGACAGGGAGCGTGAACACTGAAGCTTTCTTT.

The V gene is TRBV28, the J gene TRBJ1-1; no clear D gene. V dropped 7 bases and J dropped 2 bases, with 8 bases sitting between them. This CDR3 region has 12 residues. Germline-derived CDR1 and CDR2 are MDHEN and SYDVKM. The chain's CDR3 is CASIESNTEAFF. CDR3 nucleotide sequence: TGTGCCAGCATTGAGTCTAACACTGAAGCTTTCTTT. The full variable domain, its missing parts supplied by reference TRBV28 and TRBJ1-1, is DVKVTQSSRYLVKRTGEKVFLECVQDMDHENMFWYRQDPGLGLRLIYFSYDVKMKEKGDIPEGYSVSREKKERFSLILESASTNQTSMYLCASIESNTEAFFGQGTRLTVV.

The rearrangement joins TRBV29-1 to TRBJ2-1; possibly TRBD1 for D (6 bases). Germline-derived CDR1 and CDR2 are SQVTM and ANQGSEA. V lost 7 bases and J lost 7, with 11 bases in between. The CDR3 extends over 11 amino acids. CDR3 DNA sequence: TGCAGCGCTGCACAGGGTAATGAGCAGTTCTTC. Its translation: CSAAQGNEQFF.

This clone was found once. Other DNA sequences in this sample translate to the same CDR3. This chain links TRBV3-1 (or the pseudogene TRBV3-2) with TRBJ1-3, with D tentatively TRBD1 (6 bases). Germline CDR1 reads LGHDT; CDR2 reads YNNKEL (reference sequence). This CDR3 has 16 amino acids. Trimming took off 4 bases at V and 0 bases at J, with 13 bases between the two ends. CDR3 sequence: CASSPGGGPSGNTIYF. In DNA form, the CDR3 reads TGTGCCAGCAGCCCCGGGGGGGGCCCCTCTGGAAACACCATATATTTT.